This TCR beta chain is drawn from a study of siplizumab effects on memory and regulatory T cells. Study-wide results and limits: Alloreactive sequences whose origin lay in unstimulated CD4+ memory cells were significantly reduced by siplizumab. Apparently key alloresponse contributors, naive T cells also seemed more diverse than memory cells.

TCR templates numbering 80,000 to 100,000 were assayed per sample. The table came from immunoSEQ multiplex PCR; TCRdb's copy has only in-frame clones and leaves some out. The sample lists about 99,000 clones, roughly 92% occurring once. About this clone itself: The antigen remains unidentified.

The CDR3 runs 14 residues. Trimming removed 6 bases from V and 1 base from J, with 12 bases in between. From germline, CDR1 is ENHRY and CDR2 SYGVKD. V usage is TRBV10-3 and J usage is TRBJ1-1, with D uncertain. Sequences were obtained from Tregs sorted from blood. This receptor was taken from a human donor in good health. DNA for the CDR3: TGTGCCATCAGGAAAGAGGGAAGGAACACTGAAGCTTTCTTT. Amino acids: CAIRKEGRNTEAFF.